This TCR beta chain was sequenced for a study of cytomegalovirus exposure and HLA in healthy donors (TCRdb year 2017). For the wider study: According to a later analysis, one platform produced both the 100 to 150 validation repertoires and the 666 repertoires of the first cohort. A separate validation cohort of over 95 different subjects was used in addition to the approximately 700-subject first cohort. To predict cytomegalovirus infection status, the study combined high-throughput TCR immunosequencing, statistical association of individual TCRs with disease status, and machine learning. The study aimed to test whether signatures of past pathogen exposure could be identified by cataloging public T cell receptors. Here is what the overall study found, with its caveats: A few of the identified cytomegalovirus-associated TCR beta chains were confirmed in vitro to be specific for cytomegalovirus antigens. In both the original and validation cohorts, the classifier was reported to diagnose cytomegalovirus status with high specificity and sensitivity. It was suggested by the authors that the approach could potentially be generalized to other disease states and immunological phenotypes. A total of about 150 TCR beta chains were listed by the study as associated with cytomegalovirus. Across donors, most TCR sequences were observed very rarely, whereas some public TCRs were present in many individuals. In a later analysis, TCRs clustered in the first cohort were found to also tend to co-occur in the roughly 120 validation repertoires, with 94% of cluster scores above 0. All 130 or so repertoires were used to score co-occurrence in the validation cohort in a later analysis, because that analysis had no HLA typing for the cohort.

The method was the immunoSEQ multiplex PCR assay. For the original study's pipeline: A statistical classification framework was built for diagnosing cytomegalovirus status from the catalog of TCR beta chain sequences. TCRdb carries this immuneACCESS record with in-frame sequences only. Its versions omit some clonotypes, under half of them owing to an unresolved V gene in the studies checked, with the rest unexplained. V and J calls and clone size follow that table, whereas D and trimming were derived from the DNA. For this sample there are 120,000 or so clones; approximately 88% appear just once. In total, the top ten clones hold 1.5% to 2% of the sample. The donors were included in the validation cohort of approximately 130 subjects, a group kept apart from the roughly 670-subject first cohort. The CDR3 runs 15 amino acids, cysteine and phenylalanine included. The read is trimmed to its CDR3 DNA, 45 bases read in frame from base 1. The germline V gene supplies CDR1 SGHRS and CDR2 YFSETQ. Between the V and J ends, shortened by 0 bases and 1 base respectively, the junction contains 9 bases.

A note on this clone: Its antigen remains unidentified. No base quality information exists; no much larger clone differs at one position.

Sequences were obtained from PBMCs. This receptor chain uses TRBV5-1 and TRBJ2-3, with a tentative D gene TRBD2 over 5 matching bases. The source is a man younger than 30 in good health and CMV-seronegative. The CDR3 protein sequence reads: CASSLGGVGTDTQYF. The base sequence is TGCGCCAGCAGCTTGGGGGGAGTAGGCACAGATACGCAGTATTTT.